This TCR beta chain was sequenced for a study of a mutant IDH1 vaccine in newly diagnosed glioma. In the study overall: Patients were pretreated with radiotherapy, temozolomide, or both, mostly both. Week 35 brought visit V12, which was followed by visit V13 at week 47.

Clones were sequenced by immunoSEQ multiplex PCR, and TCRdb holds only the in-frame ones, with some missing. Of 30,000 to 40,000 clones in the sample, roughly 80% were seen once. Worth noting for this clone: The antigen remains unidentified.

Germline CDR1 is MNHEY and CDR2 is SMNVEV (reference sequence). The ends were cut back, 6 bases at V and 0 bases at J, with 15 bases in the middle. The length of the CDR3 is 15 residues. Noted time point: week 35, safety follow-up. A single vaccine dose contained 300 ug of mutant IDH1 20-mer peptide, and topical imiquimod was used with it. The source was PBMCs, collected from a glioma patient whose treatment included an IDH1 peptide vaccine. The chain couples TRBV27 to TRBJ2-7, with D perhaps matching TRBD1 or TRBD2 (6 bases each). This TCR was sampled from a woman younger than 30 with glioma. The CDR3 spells CASRRLGGASYEQYF. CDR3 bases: TGTGCCAGCAGGCGCCTGGGGGGCGCCTCCTACGAGCAGTACTTC.